This TCR beta chain stems from a study of blood T cell repertoires in COVID-19. Whole-study context: The study drew acute and convalescent COVID-19 samples from the United States, Italy and Spain. T cells, B-cell-depleted T cells, or PBMCs supplied cDNA or gDNA.

Trimming pared 3 bases from V and 8 bases from J, leaving 17 bases between. The CDR3 spans 15 residues. From germline, CDR1 is SGDLS and CDR2 YYNGEE. In the authors' workflow: The assay estimated nucleated cells by amplifying reference gene primers. TCRdb's copy holds only in-frame clones and misses some; the assay was immunoSEQ multiplex PCR. V, J and clone size reflect that table, while D and trimming were determined from the DNA. The data contain around 95,000 clones, more than 70% of them singletons. The chain combines TRBV9 with TRBJ1-4, with D possibly matching TRBD1 (6 bases). This clonotype was obtained from a human donor in a cohort sampled during active COVID-19. What was sequenced was peripheral blood. The CDR3 here is CASSETGTTQEKLFF. The CDR3 DNA reads as TGTGCCAGCAGCGAAACCGGGACAACCCAAGAAAAACTGTTTTTT.